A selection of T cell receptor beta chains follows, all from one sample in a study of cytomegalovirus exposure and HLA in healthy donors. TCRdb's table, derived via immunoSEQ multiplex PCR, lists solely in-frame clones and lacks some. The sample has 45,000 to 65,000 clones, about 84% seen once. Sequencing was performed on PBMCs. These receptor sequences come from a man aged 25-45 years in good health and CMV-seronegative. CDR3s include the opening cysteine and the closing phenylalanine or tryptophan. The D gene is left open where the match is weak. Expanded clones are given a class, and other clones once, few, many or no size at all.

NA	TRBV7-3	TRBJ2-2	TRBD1	CASSRTGGNTGELFF	TGTGCCAGCAGCCGAACAGGGGGGAACACCGGGGAGCTGTTTTTT
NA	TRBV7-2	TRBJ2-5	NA	CASSLPASEKETQYF	TGTGCCAGCAGCTTACCGGCTAGCGAGAAAGAGACCCAGTACTTC
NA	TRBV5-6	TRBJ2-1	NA	CASSLDRIPYNEQFF	TGTGCCAGCAGCCTAGACAGGATACCCTACAATGAGCAGTTCTTC
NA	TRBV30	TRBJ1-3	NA	CAWDRSSGNTIYF	TGTGCCTGGGACAGAAGCTCTGGAAACACCATATATTTT
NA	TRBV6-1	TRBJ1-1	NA	CASRGGQGRNTEAFF	TGTGCCAGCAGAGGAGGGCAGGGAAGGAACACTGAAGCTTTCTTT
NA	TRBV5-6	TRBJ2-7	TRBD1	CASSQRDRGIWYEQYF	TGTGCCAGCAGCCAACGGGACAGGGGGATTTGGTACGAGCAGTACTTC
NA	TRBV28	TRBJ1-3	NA	CASSLIQGSGNTIYF	TGTGCCAGCAGTTTAATCCAGGGATCTGGAAACACCATATATTTT
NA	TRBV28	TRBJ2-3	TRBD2	CASSFLASGYSTDTQYF	TGTGCCAGCAGTTTCCTAGCTAGCGGGTACAGCACAGATACGCAGTATTTT
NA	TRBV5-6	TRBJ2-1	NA	CAGSRWLHEQFF	TGTGCCGGGAGCAGATGGCTGCATGAGCAGTTCTTC
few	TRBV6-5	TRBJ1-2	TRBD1	CASSGQGANYGYTF	TGTGCCAGCAGTGGACAGGGAGCTAACTATGGCTACACCTTC
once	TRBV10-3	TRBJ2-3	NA	CAISTLGGKAADTQYF	TGTGCCATCAGTACTTTAGGGGGAAAGGCAGCAGATACGCAGTATTTT
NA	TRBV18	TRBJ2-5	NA	CASSPAQGGETQYF	TGTGCCAGCTCACCAGCCCAGGGAGGTGAGACCCAGTACTTC
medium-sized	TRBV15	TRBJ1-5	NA	CATSRDWAWGGGQPQHF	TGTGCCACCAGCAGAGATTGGGCATGGGGAGGGGGTCAGCCCCAGCATTTT
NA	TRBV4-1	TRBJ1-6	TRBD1	CASSQGWTGRGSSPLHF	TGCGCCAGCAGCCAAGGTTGGACAGGGCGGGGAAGTTCACCCCTCCACTTT
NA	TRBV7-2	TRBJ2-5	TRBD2	CASSLAGGYQETQYF	TGTGCCAGCAGCTTAGCCGGGGGGTACCAAGAGACCCAGTACTTC
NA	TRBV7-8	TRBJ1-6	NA	CASSLGGSYNSPLHF	TGTGCCAGCAGCCTGGGGGGTTCCTATAATTCACCCCTCCACTTT
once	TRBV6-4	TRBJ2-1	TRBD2	CASSITSGSYNEQFF	TGTGCCAGCAGTATAACTAGCGGGAGCTACAATGAGCAGTTCTTC
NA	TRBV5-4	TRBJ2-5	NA	CASSLGRVGFQETQYF	TGTGCCAGCAGCTTGGGACGAGTCGGGTTCCAAGAGACCCAGTACTTC
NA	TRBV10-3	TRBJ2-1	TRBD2	CAISEGLARNNEQFF	TGTGCCATCAGTGAGGGACTAGCGCGAAACAATGAGCAGTTCTTC
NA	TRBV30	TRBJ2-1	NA	CAWIGGASSYNEQFF	TGTGCCTGGATTGGGGGGGCCAGCTCCTACAATGAGCAGTTCTTC
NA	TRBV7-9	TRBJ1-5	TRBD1	CASSPGQVDNQPQHF	TGTGCCAGCAGCCCAGGACAGGTAGACAATCAGCCCCAGCATTTT
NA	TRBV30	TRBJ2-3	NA	CAWSPSTDTQYF	TGTGCCTGGAGTCCTTCCACAGATACGCAGTATTTT
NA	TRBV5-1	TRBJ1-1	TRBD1	CASSRRGQGRTEAFF	TGCGCCAGCAGCCGCCGGGGACAGGGGAGGACTGAAGCTTTCTTT
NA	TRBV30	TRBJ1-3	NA	CAWSTGNSGNTVYF	TGTGCCTGGAGTACAGGCAACTCTGGAAACACCGTATATTTT
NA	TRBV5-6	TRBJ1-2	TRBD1	CASSYTGGSKFGYTF	TGTGCCAGCAGCTATACAGGGGGCTCTAAATTTGGCTACACCTTC
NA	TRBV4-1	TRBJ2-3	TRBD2	CASSRSLAGGSNTQYF	TGCGCCAGCAGCCGGAGTTTAGCGGGGGGCTCAAATACGCAGTATTTT
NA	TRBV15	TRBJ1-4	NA	CATSTHRRMTHEKLFF	TGTGCCACCAGCACCCACAGACGGATGACGCATGAAAAACTGTTTTTT
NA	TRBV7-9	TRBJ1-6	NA	CASSLSDSEYSPLHF	TGTGCCAGCAGCTTATCGGACAGCGAGTATTCACCCCTCCACTTT
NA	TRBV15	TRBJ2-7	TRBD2	CATSIGLAGGFEQYF	TGTGCCACCAGCATCGGACTAGCGGGGGGATTCGAGCAGTACTTC
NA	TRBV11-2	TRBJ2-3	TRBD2	CASRPSGGYTDTQYF	TGTGCCAGCAGACCCAGCGGGGGTTACACAGATACGCAGTATTTT
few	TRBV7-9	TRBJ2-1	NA	CASSFGGSSYNEQFF	TGTGCCAGCAGCTTTGGTGGGAGCTCCTACAATGAGCAGTTCTTC
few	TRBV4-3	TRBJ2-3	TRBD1	CASSPVGQGGDTQYF	TGCGCCAGCAGCCCGGTAGGACAGGGGGGGGATACGCAGTATTTT
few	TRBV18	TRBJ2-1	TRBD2	CASSLLTSPPSNEQFF	TGTGCCAGCTCACTGCTGACTAGCCCACCATCCAATGAGCAGTTCTTC
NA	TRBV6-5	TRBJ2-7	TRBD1	CASSRDRGLSYEQYF	TGTGCCAGCAGCCGCGACAGGGGTCTATCCTACGAGCAGTACTTC
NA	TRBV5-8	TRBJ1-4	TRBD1	CASSLGGQGIATNEKLFF	TGTGCCAGCAGCTTGGGGGGACAGGGTATTGCAACTAATGAAAAACTGTTTTTT
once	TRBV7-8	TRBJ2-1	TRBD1	CASSRIWDSWADEQFF	TGTGCCAGCAGCCGAATTTGGGACAGTTGGGCGGATGAGCAGTTCTTC
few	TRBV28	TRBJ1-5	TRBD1	CASSLTGARNQPQHF	TGTGCCAGCAGCTTAACAGGGGCCCGCAATCAGCCCCAGCATTTT
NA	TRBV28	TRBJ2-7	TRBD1	CASSLAGTGGYEQYF	TGTGCCAGCAGCCTCGCGGGGACAGGGGGTTACGAGCAGTACTTC
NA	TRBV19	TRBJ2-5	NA	CASSQGAWETQYF	TGTGCCAGTAGTCAAGGGGCGTGGGAGACCCAGTACTTC
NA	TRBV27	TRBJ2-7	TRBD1	CASSFYGTGAYEQYF	TGTGCCAGCAGTTTTTACGGGACAGGGGCCTACGAGCAGTACTTC
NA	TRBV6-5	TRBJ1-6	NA	CASRHPGGGLNF	TGTGCCAGCAGACATCCCGGGGGGGGGCTCAACTTT
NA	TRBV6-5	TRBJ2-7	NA	CASRPVQASSYEQYF	TGTGCCAGCAGGCCAGTCCAGGCCAGCTCCTACGAGCAGTACTTC
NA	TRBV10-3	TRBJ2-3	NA	CAISEGEYTDTQYF	TGTGCCATCAGTGAGGGGGAGTACACAGATACGCAGTATTTT
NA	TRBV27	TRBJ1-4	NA	CASSLVVGRDEKLFF	TGTGCCAGCAGTTTAGTTGTGGGGAGGGATGAAAAACTGTTTTTT
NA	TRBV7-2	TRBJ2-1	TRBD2	CASTLGTSINEQFF	TGTGCCAGCACCCTCGGGACTAGCATCAATGAGCAGTTCTTC
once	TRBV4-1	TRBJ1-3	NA	CASSHPDRFRGNTIYF	TGCGCCAGCAGCCATCCAGACAGGTTTCGAGGAAACACCATATATTTT
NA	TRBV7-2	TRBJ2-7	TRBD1	CASSLRLDRGVYEQYF	TGTGCCAGCAGCTTAAGGCTCGACAGGGGGGTCTACGAGCAGTACTTC
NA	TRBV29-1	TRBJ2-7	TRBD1	CRCSDRGHRYEQYF	TGCAGGTGTTCAGACAGGGGACACCGCTACGAGCAGTACTTC
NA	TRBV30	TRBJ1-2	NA	CAWSVTGTYGYTF	TGTGCCTGGAGTGTAACAGGAACCTATGGCTACACCTTC
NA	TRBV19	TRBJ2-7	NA	CASSIGQGSYEQYF	TGTGCCAGTAGTATAGGTCAGGGATCCTACGAGCAGTACTTC
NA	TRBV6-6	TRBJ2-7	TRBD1	CASSSPGQGRSEQYF	TGTGCCAGCAGTTCTCCGGGACAGGGGCGCTCCGAGCAGTACTTC